Listed here are 21 T cell receptor beta chains from one sample, sequenced in a study of beta chain features in type 1 diabetes. Study results and caveats: TCRB CDR3 length was moderately but significantly reduced in all four CD4+ subsets of Type 1 diabetes patients.

Which antigens these TCRs recognize remains unknown. Expressed TCRB transcripts got sequenced, as all isolated RNA was reverse transcribed. The repertoire was sequenced with immunoSEQ multiplex PCR; TCRdb's copy has only in-frame clones and lacks some. This table holds around 130,000 clones, 9% found once. Material: central memory CD4+ T cells from blood. The receptors were gathered from a man aged 30-40 years with type 1 diabetes.

The table lists this clone with a few counts. The J gene is TRBJ1-1, the V gene TRBV19; unclear D gene. The V gene lost 5 bases and the J gene lost 1 base, with 11 bases spanning the gap. The CDR3 is made up of 14 amino acids. Germline-derived CDR1 and CDR2 are LNHDA and SQIVND (reference sequence). The CDR3 DNA is TGTGCCAGTAGTTTTCGCTCAGGGAACACTGAAGCTTTCTTT. This codes for CASSFRSGNTEAFF.

V gene TRBV11-2 combines with J gene TRBJ2-1; a weak D match, TRBD2 (7 bases). Germline V CDR1 and CDR2: SGHAT, FQNNGV. V was pared by 8 bases and J by 4 bases, with 21 bases between. The CDR3 covers 16 residues. The CDR3 spells CASGLRAGALYNEQFF. As DNA, the CDR3 is TGTGCCAGCGGCCTTAGGGCGGGGGCCTTATACAATGAGCAGTTCTTC.

In its sample, this clone was seen many times. In the same sample, other DNA sequences code for this CDR3. V and J are TRBV27 and TRBJ1-5; unclear D gene. V was clipped by 4 bases and J by 3 bases, with 10 bases between them. Per germline, CDR1 MNHEY and CDR2 SMNVEV (reference sequence). The CDR3 contains 14 residues. The chain's CDR3 is CASSSGLSNQPQHF. CDR3 sequence (DNA): TGTGCCAGCAGTTCCGGGTTGTCCAATCAGCCCCAGCATTTT.

This clone was counted only a few times. V is TRBV27 and J is TRBJ1-6; no firm D call. The CDR3 totals 16 residues. Trimming shortened V by 5 bases and J by 0 bases, and 11 bases separated the two germline ends. Germline-derived CDR1 and CDR2 are MNHEY and SMNVEV (reference sequence). In DNA form, the CDR3 reads TGTGCCAGCAGTCCGAGGGCTTCCTCCTATAATTCACCCCTCCACTTT. Protein product: CASSPRASSYNSPLHF.

The chain carries TRBV4-1 and TRBJ2-3; 9 bases map to TRBD2. Germline CDR1 and CDR2: MGHRA and YSYEKL. The V segment lost 2 bases and the J segment 2 bases; nucleotides outside the gene matches: 11. The CDR3 has 18 amino acids. The CDR3 nucleotides read TGCGCCAGCAGCCAAAGCGGGGGGTCGTCCAAGTACACAGATACGCAGTATTTT. The encoded protein is CASSQSGGSSKYTDTQYF.

There are a few counts of this clone. V usage is TRBV7-6 and J usage is TRBJ2-5; D is unresolved. Trimming removed 5 bases at V and 5 bases at J, with 12 bases between. CDR3 size: 13 residues. Germline lookup yields CDR1 SGHVS and CDR2 FNYEAQ. Here the CDR3 DNA reads TGTGCCAGCAGCCAAATGGGCCGGGAGACCCAGTACTTC. Its translation: CASSQMGRETQYF.

This clone has more than one count but fewer than ten. This chain uses TRBV5-1 with TRBJ2-5, with TRBD1 as a possible D gene (7 bases). Germline loops: CDR1 SGHRS, CDR2 YFSETQ. V was clipped by 4 bases and J by 1 base, with 11 bases between them. CDR3 size: 14 residues. CDR3: CASSGGTVQETQYF. CDR3 DNA sequence: TGCGCCAGCAGCGGGGGGACAGTCCAAGAGACCCAGTACTTC.

This clone occurred a few times. This chain connects TRBV7-9 to TRBJ2-5; 10 bases fit TRBD2. Per germline, CDR1 SEHNR and CDR2 FQNEAQ (reference sequence). V shed 1 base and J 2 bases; nucleotides not matched to a gene: 1. CDR3 length: 15 residues. The CDR3 nucleotides are TGTGCCAGCAGCTTAGTAGCGGGGGGACAAGAGACCCAGTACTTC. Its translation: CASSLVAGGQETQYF.

The chain recombines TRBV10-2 with TRBJ1-3; a possible D gene is TRBD1 (6 bases). Germline-derived CDR1 and CDR2 are WSHSY and SAAADI. The V end lost 3 bases, the J end lost 6 bases, and 12 bases lay between the germline ends. This CDR3 spans 14 amino acids. The CDR3 reads CASSELRGQNTIYF. As DNA, the CDR3 is TGCGCCAGCAGTGAATTGAGGGGACAAAACACCATATATTTT.

The genes are TRBV19 and TRBJ2-2; D possibly corresponds to TRBD2 (5 bases). Germline loops: CDR1 LNHDA, CDR2 SQIVND (reference sequence). V was pared by 5 bases and J by 6 bases, with 19 bases between. The CDR3 extends over 16 amino acids. The CDR3, as DNA: TGTGCCAGTAGTGCCCTCGTCCTAGCATTGGCCGGGGAGCTGTTTTTT. Amino acid sequence: CASSALVLALAGELFF.

This clone was seen a handful of times. This chain connects TRBV5-1 to TRBJ2-1; D is unresolved. Germline CDR1 is SGHRS and CDR2 is YFSETQ. The CDR3 is 13 amino acids. Trimming pared 0 bases from V and 4 bases from J, leaving 5 bases between. The CDR3 here is CASSLARYNEQFF. CDR3 coding DNA: TGCGCCAGCAGCTTGGCACGGTACAATGAGCAGTTCTTC.

This chain links TRBV7-8 with TRBJ1-5; 7 bases agree with TRBD1. Looked up from germline, CDR1 is SGHVS and CDR2 is FQNEAQ. The junction had 4 bases not matched to a gene; V was cut back by 1 base and J by 7 bases. CDR3 length: 14 amino acids. CDR3 loop: CASSLEQGMQPQHF. The CDR3 nucleotides are TGTGCCAGCAGCTTAGAACAGGGGATGCAGCCCCAGCATTTT.

V and J are TRBV27 and TRBJ1-2, with 11 bases matching TRBD1. V lost 6 bases to trimming and J lost 8 bases; unmatched junction nucleotides: 5. CDR3 length: 13 residues. Germline-derived CDR1 and CDR2 are MNHEY and SMNVEV (reference sequence). This CDR3 reads CASRRTGGWGYTF. The CDR3 nucleotides are TGTGCCAGCAGACGGACAGGGGGCTGGGGCTACACCTTC.

This clone was observed a handful of times. This rearrangement joins TRBV18 to TRBJ1-2, with a tentative D call TRBD1 (5 bases). The CDR3 has 13 amino acids. Germline CDR1 is KGHSH and CDR2 is LQKENI. V was pared by 3 bases and J by 6 bases, with 11 bases between. The CDR3 protein is CASSPRRGDGYTF. DNA of the CDR3: TGTGCCAGCTCACCTCGGAGGGGAGATGGCTACACCTTC.

V gene TRBV7-8 combines with J gene TRBJ1-1; D may be TRBD1 (5 bases). The CDR3 loop spans 14 amino acids. V shed 5 bases and J shed 0 bases, with 10 bases lying between them. The germline gives CDR1 SGHVS, CDR2 FQNEAQ. The CDR3 loop reads CASSRGSLNTEAFF. CDR3 bases: TGTGCCAGCAGCCGGGGGTCGCTGAACACTGAAGCTTTCTTT.

This clone has just a few counts. V and J are TRBV30 and TRBJ1-6; D remains unclear. CDR3 length: 19 amino acids. From germline, CDR1 is GTSNPN and CDR2 SVGIG (reference sequence). Between the trimmed V and J ends, which lost 2 bases and 1 base, there was a span of 21 bases. DNA for the CDR3: TGTGCCTGGAGTTTCTTACAGCTTCTCTCCAGTTCCTATAATTCACCCCTCCACTTT. Encoded protein: CAWSFLQLLSSSYNSPLHF.

This clone was observed a few times. This chain connects TRBV9 to TRBJ1-2; a possible D gene is TRBD1 (5 bases). This CDR3 contains 13 residues. V lost 1 base, J lost 7 bases, and 11 bases lay in between. Germline V gives CDR1 SGDLS, CDR2 YYNGEE. CDR3 DNA sequence: TGTGCCAGCAGCGTAAGCGGGACGATTGGCTACACCTTC. It specifies CASSVSGTIGYTF. The full variable domain, completed using reference TRBV9 and TRBJ1-2, is DSGVTQTPKHLITATGQRVTLRCSPRSGDLSVYWYQQSLDQGLQFLIQYYNGEERAKGNILERFSAQQFPDLHSELNLSSLELGDSALYFCASSVSGTIGYTFGSGTRLTVV.

This clone was seen a single time. The chain combines TRBV9 with TRBJ1-2; D remains unclear. With 0 bases removed from V and 7 bases from J, the gap between germline ends came to 10 bases. CDR3 length: 13 amino acids. Germline V gene data show CDR1 as SGDLS and CDR2 as YYNGEE. In DNA, the CDR3 is TGTGCCAGCAGCGTAGGAGGATATAGTGGCTACACCTTC. Translating it yields CASSVGGYSGYTF.

This clone was detected a few times. The CDR3, as DNA: TGCGCCAGCAGCCCGCATCGAGCGGGGGTTGCATCTGGGGCCAACGTCCTGACTTTC. Translating gives CASSPHRAGVASGANVLTF. The gene calls are TRBV4-1 and TRBJ2-6, with 8 positions matching TRBD2. After removal of 4 bases from V and 1 base from J, the junction contained 12 bases not matched to a gene. This CDR3 is built from 19 residues. From germline, CDR1 is MGHRA and CDR2 YSYEKL.

In this sample, this clone turned up a few times. The V call is TRBV18, the J call TRBJ2-1; D perhaps matches TRBD1 (6 bases). Germline V gene data show CDR1 as KGHSH and CDR2 as LQKENI. There are 12 residues in the CDR3. The V gene lost 6 bases and the J gene lost 10 bases, with 13 bases spanning the gap. The CDR3 is CASSFTGSEQFF. CDR3 nucleotides: TGTGCCAGCTCGTTCACAGGGAGCGAGCAGTTCTTC.

This clone has more than one count but fewer than ten. The chain has TRBV25-1 and TRBJ1-2; D gene ambiguous. The CDR3 runs to 14 residues. V lost 5 bases, J lost 2 bases, and 12 bases lay in between. CDR1 is MGHDK and CDR2 is SYGVNS in the germline V gene. CDR3 sequence: CASSWSGLNYGYTF. The CDR3, as DNA: TGTGCCAGCAGTTGGTCAGGACTGAACTATGGCTACACCTTC.